Below are 27 T cell receptor beta chains sequenced from a single sample in a study of blood T cell repertoires in COVID-19. The data were produced by immunoSEQ multiplex PCR, yet TCRdb's version contains in-frame clones alone and is incomplete. Of 350,000 or so clones listed, 88% are singletons. The sequenced sample consisted of PBMCs or T cells enriched from blood (not recorded which). The origin of the receptors is a woman aged 30 to 39 who had been exposed to COVID-19.

This clone was seen a single time. The chain couples TRBV10-3 to TRBJ1-1, with a possible D match to TRBD1 (5 bases). V was clipped by 8 bases and J by 1 base, with 14 bases between them. The CDR3 is made up of 14 amino acids. Germline V gene data show CDR1 as ENHRY and CDR2 as SYGVKD. The CDR3 region has the DNA TGTGCCATCCGCCCACGGGGGGAGAACACTGAAGCTTTCTTT. Its protein is CAIRPRGENTEAFF.

In this sample, this clone turned up a few times. This chain joins TRBV5-1 and TRBJ2-7, with D unresolved. This CDR3 region has 11 residues. The V end lost 4 bases, the J end lost 1 base, and 3 bases lay between the germline ends. Looked up from germline, CDR1 is SGHRS and CDR2 is YFSETQ. DNA of the CDR3: TGCGCCAGCAGCCATTCCTACGAGCAGTACTTC. As protein: CASSHSYEQYF.

The rearrangement joins TRBV12-5 to TRBJ2-1; 7 nucleotides agree with TRBD1. The V and J ends lost 2 bases and 7 bases, in that order; junction bases with no gene match: 5. The CDR3 consists of 14 residues. Germline CDR1 is LGHNT and CDR2 is FRNRAP. Here the CDR3 DNA reads TGTGCTAGTGGTTTGCCAGGGGGTAGTAATGAGCAGTTCTTC. Its translation is CASGLPGGSNEQFF.

The chain joins TRBV28 to TRBJ1-2, with 9 bases aligning to TRBD1. Germline CDR1 is MDHEN and CDR2 is SYDVKM. V was clipped by 2 bases and J by 5 bases; unmatched bases: 15. The CDR3 extends over 18 amino acids. The CDR3, as DNA: TGTGCCAGCAGTTTACCCCCCGGGACAGGGACCCAAAAATATGGCTACACCTTC. It specifies CASSLPPGTGTQKYGYTF.

The chain couples TRBV7-9 to TRBJ1-2; D is uncertain. CDR1 is SEHNR, CDR2 FQNEAQ, per germline (reference sequence). CDR3 length: 14 amino acids. V was pared by 5 bases and J by 2 bases, with 12 bases between. CDR3: CASSRNRENYGYTF. CDR3 sequence (DNA): TGTGCCAGCAGCAGGAACAGAGAGAACTATGGCTACACCTTC.

The V gene is TRBV14, the J gene TRBJ2-1; D is perhaps TRBD1 (6 bases). Germline V CDR1 and CDR2: SGHDN, FVKESK. V was cut by 4 bases and J by 8 bases, with 9 bases left in between. The CDR3 is made up of 12 amino acids. The CDR3 sequence: CASSPRGHEQFF. In DNA, the CDR3 is TGTGCCAGCAGCCCCAGGGGCCATGAGCAGTTCTTC.

The chain uses TRBV9 and TRBJ2-1; 9 nucleotides align to TRBD2. Germline CDR1 SGDLS, CDR2 YYNGEE. The ends lost 4 bases at V and 4 bases at J; junction bases unmatched: 3. This CDR3 has 14 amino acids. The CDR3 protein is CASSPAGGYNEQFF. The DNA for the CDR3 is TGTGCCAGCAGCCCAGCGGGAGGTTACAATGAGCAGTTCTTC.

This chain connects TRBV6-4 to TRBJ1-1; no clear D gene. The CDR3 is made up of 13 amino acids. Trimming shortened V by 6 bases and J by 7 bases, and 15 bases separated the two germline ends. Germline-derived CDR1 and CDR2 are MRHNA and SNTAGT. DNA of the CDR3: TGTGCCAGCAGCTCGAGGGAACGGGGTGAAGCTTTCTTT. This sequence encodes CASSSRERGEAFF.

This chain links TRBV28 with TRBJ2-4; TRBD2 is a possible D gene (5 bases). Germline CDR1 and CDR2: MDHEN and SYDVKM. V lost 3 bases to trimming and J lost 6 bases, with 6 bases between them. There are 12 residues in the CDR3. The CDR3 protein is CASSFEGNIQYF. Written as DNA, the CDR3 is TGTGCCAGCAGTTTTGAGGGAAACATTCAGTACTTC.

This chain uses TRBV20-1 with TRBJ2-1; D is unresolved. Germline CDR1 DFQATT, CDR2 SNEGSKA (reference sequence). V gave up 3 bases and J gave up 7 bases, with 7 bases separating them. The CDR3 spans 11 residues. CDR3 sequence: CSARLVNEQFF. CDR3 DNA: TGCAGTGCTAGGTTAGTAAATGAGCAGTTCTTC.

A single count supports this clone. The gene calls are TRBV28 and TRBJ1-1; 12 nucleotides line up with TRBD1. This CDR3 has 15 residues. Losses at the gene ends were 6 bases for V and 5 bases for J; bases not matched to a gene: 7. Looked up from germline, CDR1 is MDHEN and CDR2 is SYDVKM. CDR3 sequence: CASRTGTGGTTEAFF. Here the CDR3 DNA reads TGTGCCAGCAGAACCGGGACAGGGGGCACTACTGAAGCTTTCTTT.

The chain is built from TRBV7-2 and TRBJ1-3; the match to TRBD1 covers 12 bases. CDR1 is SGHTA, CDR2 FQGNSA, per germline. V lost 3 bases to trimming and J lost 0 bases; unmatched junction nucleotides: 0. There are 16 residues in the CDR3. CDR3 amino acids: CASSLGQGASGNTIYF. The CDR3 DNA reads as TGTGCCAGCAGCTTGGGACAGGGGGCCTCTGGAAACACCATATATTTT.

This clone showed up just a few times. The chain joins TRBV29-1 to TRBJ2-1, with 7 nucleotides matching TRBD2. The ends lost 4 bases at V and 1 base at J; junction bases unmatched: 7. This CDR3 is built from 15 residues. CDR1 SQVTM and CDR2 ANQGSEA come from the germline V gene. The CDR3 DNA sequence: TGCAGCGTTGGGGGGGGTTCAAGTTCCTACAATGAGCAGTTCTTC. Encoded protein: CSVGGGSSSYNEQFF.

The chain employs TRBV29-1 and TRBJ1-1; TRBD1 aligns across 12 bases. Germline trimming cut 7 bases from V and 1 base from J; bases unmatched to any gene: 4. Germline lookup yields CDR1 SQVTM and CDR2 ANQGSEA. The CDR3 loop spans 14 amino acids. CDR3 DNA sequence: TGCAGCGGCGGGACAGGGGGCTGGAACACTGAAGCTTTCTTT. Its protein is CSGGTGGWNTEAFF. The whole variable domain, remainder taken from reference TRBV29-1 and TRBJ1-1, is SAVISQKPSRDICQRGTSLTIQCQVDSQVTMMFWYRQQPGQSLTLIATANQGSEATYESGFVIDKFPISRPNLTFSTLTVSNMSPEDSSIYLCSGGTGGWNTEAFFGQGTRLTVV.

The CDR3 DNA reads TGTGCCAGCAGTTTTCAGGGGAGATTGTATGGCTACACCTTC. Translating it yields CASSFQGRLYGYTF. The rearrangement links TRBV6-2 or TRBV6-3 to TRBJ1-2; D possibly corresponds to TRBD1 (6 bases). The CDR3 is made up of 14 amino acids. Between the trimmed V and J ends, which lost 4 bases and 5 bases, there was a span of 14 bases. Per germline, CDR1 MNHEY and CDR2 SVGEGT.

The chain employs TRBV5-1 and TRBJ2-4; 10 bases match TRBD1. This CDR3 contains 18 residues. Germline assignment: CDR1 SGHRS and CDR2 YFSETQ. V shed 2 bases, J shed 9 bases, and the junction held 17 bases outside the gene matches. As DNA, the CDR3 is TGCGCCAGCAGCTTTGGGCAGGACAGGGGGGCCCGGCCGGGCATTCAGTACTTC. Amino acids: CASSFGQDRGARPGIQYF.

This clone was recorded once. The chain is built from TRBV12-3 or TRBV12-4 and TRBJ1-3; no definite D call. The CDR3 spans 11 residues. V was shortened by 6 bases and J by 8 bases, with 8 bases between the two germline ends. Here the CDR3 reads CASSPYYTIYF. In DNA form, the CDR3 reads TGTGCCAGCAGCCCCTATTACACCATATATTTT.

J is TRBJ1-4 and V is TRBV7-6, with D maybe TRBD1 (6 bases). Germline CDR1 and CDR2: SGHVS and FNYEAQ. The germline V and J ends were trimmed by 0 bases and 5 bases, with 16 bases remaining between them. The CDR3 sequence is 17 residues long. CDR3 DNA: TGTGCCAGCAGCTTAGCGCCACCAGGGGCCTACAATGAAAAACTGTTTTTT. Translating it yields CASSLAPPGAYNEKLFF. The full variable domain, completed using reference TRBV7-6 and TRBJ1-4, is GAGVSQSPRYKVTKRGQDVALRCDPISGHVSLYWYRQALGQGPEFLTYFNYEAQQDKSGLPNDRFSAERPEGSISTLTIQRTEQRDSAMYRCASSLAPPGAYNEKLFFGSGTQLSVL.

The rearrangement joins TRBV7-2 to TRBJ1-2; 9 positions match TRBD1. Unmatched junction bases numbered 3, after V lost 0 bases and J lost 7 bases. This CDR3 has 14 amino acids. Germline CDR1 SGHTA, CDR2 FQGNSA. In DNA, the CDR3 is TGTGCCAGCAGCTTAGCAGGGACAGGGATTGGCTACACCTTC. Translation gives CASSLAGTGIGYTF.

This clone was counted once. The chain is built from TRBV27 and TRBJ2-1, with 7 bases identical to TRBD1. Trimming at V came to 8 bases and at J to 0 bases, leaving 4 bases not matched to a gene. The CDR3 has 14 amino acids. Looked up from germline, CDR1 is MNHEY and CDR2 is SMNVEV (reference sequence). The CDR3 DNA reads TGTGCCAGCCGGGACAGAAGCTCCTACAATGAGCAGTTCTTC. It codes for CASRDRSSYNEQFF.

J is TRBJ2-1 and V is TRBV10-3; 11 bases match TRBD2. CDR3 size: 15 residues. J lost 8 bases, V lost 5 bases, and 8 bases had no gene match. Per germline, CDR1 ENHRY and CDR2 SYGVKD. The CDR3 is CAISKGLAGSDEQFF. The CDR3 DNA reads TGTGCCATCAGTAAAGGACTAGCGGGTAGCGATGAGCAGTTCTTC.

This sequence joins TRBV2 and TRBJ1-5, with D unresolved. The germline gives CDR1 SNHLY, CDR2 FYNNEI. CDR3 length equals 14 residues. The V gene lost 3 bases and the J gene lost 2 bases, with 8 bases spanning the gap. The CDR3: CASSEGVGNQPQHF. CDR3 DNA sequence: TGTGCCAGCAGTGAGGGAGTAGGCAATCAGCCCCAGCATTTT. Using reference TRBV2 and TRBJ1-5 for the parts outside the CDR3, the full variable domain is EPEVTQTPSHQVTQMGQEVILRCVPISNHLYFYWYRQILGQKVEFLVSFYNNEISEKSEIFDDQFSVERPDGSNFTLKIRSTKLEDSAMYFCASSEGVGNQPQHFGDGTRLSIL.

The V and J genes are TRBV15 and TRBJ2-3; 9 bases line up with TRBD2. Unmatched junction bases numbered 10, after V lost 1 base and J lost 8 bases. The germline gives CDR1 LNHNV, CDR2 YYDKDF (reference sequence). The CDR3 has 16 residues. CDR3 amino acids: CATSRVPGAGGGTQYF. CDR3 nucleotide sequence: TGTGCCACCAGCAGAGTTCCGGGAGCGGGAGGAGGTACGCAGTATTTT.

Here the CDR3 reads CASSLSGTGRGTGELFF. The CDR3 DNA follows: TGTGCCAGCAGCTTAAGTGGTACGGGCCGGGGCACCGGGGAGCTGTTTTTT. The rearrangement links TRBV7-3 to TRBJ2-2; a possible D gene is TRBD2 (5 bases). Germline CDR1 and CDR2: SGHTA and FQGTGA. V dropped 1 base and J dropped 4 bases, with 16 bases sitting between them. This CDR3 is 17 amino acids long.

The chain carries TRBV5-1 and TRBJ2-3; a possible D gene is TRBD1 (6 bases). Germline V gene data show CDR1 as SGHRS and CDR2 as YFSETQ. V was trimmed by 4 bases and J by 2 bases, leaving 14 bases between them. The CDR3 totals 15 residues. CDR3: CASSHRASATDTQYF. In nucleotides, the CDR3 is TGCGCCAGCAGCCACAGGGCGTCGGCCACAGATACGCAGTATTTT.

Only one count was recorded for this clone. The V and J genes are TRBV18 and TRBJ2-7; D possibly corresponds to TRBD2 (6 bases). The CDR3 has 16 residues. Germline values: CDR1 KGHSH, CDR2 LQKENI. V lost 0 bases to trimming and J lost 0 bases, with 12 bases between them. The CDR3 loop is CASSPPSGGISYEQYF. In nucleotides, the CDR3 is TGTGCCAGCTCACCACCAAGTGGCGGGATCTCCTACGAGCAGTACTTC.

This chain uses TRBV19 with TRBJ2-3; the D gene is possibly TRBD2 (6 bases). The CDR3 covers 10 residues. Trimming took off 6 bases at V and 9 bases at J, with 7 bases between the two ends. Germline V gene data show CDR1 as LNHDA and CDR2 as SQIVND (reference sequence). The CDR3 nucleotides are TGTGCCAGTAGCCGGGAGACGCAGTATTTT. Translating gives CASSRETQYF.